The present T cell receptor beta chain was sequenced within a study of Ad26.COV2.S vaccination and SARS-CoV-2 variants. The treatment: 19 received Ad26.COV2.S at low or high dose, single or two shots; 5 received placebo; per-sample allocation not given. The investigators took samples on day 63 after the first vaccine or placebo injection. In the vaccine, an Ad26 vector expressed the SARS-CoV-2 spike of the Wuhan strain. The study, taken as a whole, reports: Analytic work on TCR breadth and depth might have understated the full extent of total T cell responses. Spike-specific TCR breadth in vaccine recipients exceeded that seen in placebo recipients.

Regarding this clone: What it binds is not known.

Clones were sequenced by immunoSEQ multiplex PCR, and TCRdb holds only the in-frame ones, with some missing. In the table there are around 300,000 clones, more than 85% of which are singletons. CDR1 and CDR2 from the germline V gene are LNHDA and SQIVND (reference sequence). V lost 3 bases, J lost 2 bases, and 14 bases lay in between. The CDR3 consists of 16 residues. The sequence derives from a person between 18 and 59 years old who received the Ad26.COV2.S COVID-19 vaccine or a placebo. Sample: peripheral blood, taken in a trial of Ad26.COV2.S vaccine versus placebo. The chain is built from TRBV19 and TRBJ1-5, with D perhaps TRBD1 (6 bases). The CDR3 DNA is TGTGCCAGTAGTATTGCACAGGGTCTAGGCAATCAGCCCCAGCATTTT. Its protein product is CASSIAQGLGNQPQHF.